The sequence of this T cell receptor (beta chain) was determined in a study of blood T cell repertoires in COVID-19. As processed by the authors: Nucleated cell number was recorded as an estimate derived from reference gene primer amplification. Clones were read by immunoSEQ multiplex PCR, and TCRdb kept only the in-frame ones, dropping some. V, J and clone size were drawn from that table, and D and trimming were deduced from the DNA. This repertoire shows approximately 100,000 clones, about 85% found once; its top ten account for 4.5%. The CDR3 length is 18 residues. Germline V gene lookup returns CDR1 SGHVS and CDR2 FQNEAQ. V dropped 4 bases and J dropped 8; count of bases not matched to a gene: 17. This clone was picked up a small number of times.

Sequencing was done on a sample of peripheral blood. This TCR derives from a man in his 70s with acute or convalescent COVID-19. The genes are TRBV7-8 and TRBJ2-2; 9 bases match TRBD1. In DNA, the CDR3 is TGTGCCAGCAGCTCCATTCTATCCGGGACAGGGTCTGTAGGGGAGCTGTTTTTT. This codes for CASSSILSGTGSVGELFF.